These 2 T cell receptor beta chains share one sample of origin, sequenced in a study of T cells in Graves' hyperthyroidism and ophthalmopathy. The source material, RNA transcripts, was used to amplify TCR beta CDR3 regions. TCR CDR3 underwent first-round RT-PCR with the HTBI primer set. TCRdb re-called the multiplex PCR reads through MiXCR, storing one row per CDR3 protein. The sample lists around 600,000 distinct CDR3 sequences; 12% to 15% were seen once. Sequencing used blood. These receptors came from a woman aged 18 to 35 with Graves' ophthalmopathy.

This clonotype has ten or more counts. This chain's CDR3 is CASSLLAGSTDTQYF. The CDR3 region has the DNA TGTGCCAGCAGTCTCCTAGCGGGGAGCACAGATACGCAGTATTTT. The V and J genes are TRBV12-3 or TRBV12-4 and TRBJ2-3; 9 positions match TRBD2. The CDR3 is made up of 15 amino acids. With V trimmed by 5 bases and J by 0 bases, 3 bases remained unmatched.

The V and J genes are TRBV27 and TRBJ1-2, with D hard to call. Deletions cut 0 bases from V and 7 bases from J, with 12 bases between. CDR3 length: 14 residues. The germline gives CDR1 MNHEY, CDR2 SMNVEV (reference sequence). The CDR3 DNA sequence: TGTGCCAGCAGTTTATCGAGGCAAATAGGTGGCTACACCTTC. Translation gives CASSLSRQIGGYTF.